This T cell receptor (beta chain) was sequenced for a study of blood T cell repertoires in COVID-19. Study-level information: Specimens from acute and convalescent COVID-19 originated in the United States, Italy and Spain. From T cells, B-cell-depleted T cells, or PBMCs came the material, which was cDNA or gDNA.

The CDR3 consists of 15 residues. Germline V gene data show CDR1 as LNHDA and CDR2 as SQIVND (reference sequence). V was cut by 4 bases and J by 1 base, with 13 bases left in between. Original data processing: Nucleated cell counts were estimated from reference gene primer amplification. Assay used: immunoSEQ multiplex PCR; TCRdb lists only in-frame clones, some missing. V and J calls and clone size are as listed in that table; D and trimming were resolved from the DNA. The repertoire has 200,000 to 250,000 clones, about 88% of them found once; the top ten carry around 0.98%. The J gene is TRBJ1-2, the V gene TRBV19, with D hard to call. Sequencing was carried out using peripheral blood. The TCR comes from a man aged 40-55 years with acute or convalescent COVID-19. The CDR3 is CASSTRVRINYGYTF. The CDR3 nucleotides read TGTGCCAGTAGTACCCGGGTCAGAATTAACTATGGCTACACCTTC.